The rows below give T cell receptor beta chains drawn from one sample of a study of T cell repertoires in ileal Crohn's disease. The assay was immunoSEQ multiplex PCR, and TCRdb's table has in-frame clones only and misses some. The table records about 7,400 clones, about 70% of them present only once. The source material was ileal tissue. These TCRs come from an adult with Crohn's disease. The conserved cysteine and the conserved F or W are not part of the CDR3 here. Fields, in order: clone size, J gene, V gene, CDR3 protein. Clone size, where shown, is once, few, many, or a class for clones that have expanded.

>few|TRBJ2-1|TRBV2
ASTPFSGDYNEQF
>few|TRBJ1-2|TRBV5-1
ASSLGQGNYGYT
>NA|TRBJ2-5|TRBV15
ATSRFPEREETQY
>NA|TRBJ1-2|TRBV18
ASSPARDYYGYT
>NA|TRBJ2-1|TRBV19
ASSTSGGYNEQF
>NA|TRBJ2-3|TRBV6-4
ASSDSGGATDTQY
>NA|TRBJ1-2|TRBV4-1
ASSQGSTPLGGTYGYT
>NA|TRBJ2-1|TRBV4-1
ASSQDLRGAPYNEQF
>NA|TRBJ2-1|TRBV4-3
ASSQAGTAYNEQF
>NA|TRBJ2-7|TRBV11-2
ASSPISRERGSSYEQY
>NA|TRBJ2-3|TRBV11-2
ASSLTGDTQY
>NA|TRBJ1-5|TRBV5-3
ARSLVQPKNQPQH
>NA|TRBJ2-7|TRBV5-8
ASSLGGDYEQY
>NA|TRBJ1-2|TRBV9
ASSVQGGLEVYGGYT
>NA|TRBJ2-1|TRBV9
ASSAGTGTLFSYNEQF
>NA|TRBJ1-1|TRBV6-5
ASSSVRGNTEAF
>NA|TRBJ1-1|TRBV19
ASSILGQGRSEAF
>NA|TRBJ1-2|TRBV7-9
ASSATAGGYT
>few|TRBJ2-1|TRBV7-9
ASTRGGAWTYEQF
>NA|TRBJ2-1|TRBV2
ASSEYQGDYNEQF
>NA|TRBJ2-3|TRBV5-4
ASSLEVGSDTQY
>once|TRBJ2-5|TRBV7-2
ASERGGNQETQY